The present T cell receptor (beta chain) was sequenced within a study of blood T cell repertoires in COVID-19. Overall study context: Acute-phase and convalescent COVID-19 samples originated in the United States, Italy and Spain. The cDNA or gDNA used as material had been derived from T cells, B-cell-depleted T cells, or PBMCs.

Produced via immunoSEQ multiplex PCR; TCRdb's table is partial and in-frame only. Among 250,000 or so clones listed, approximately 90% were seen once. Clinical history as reported by participants underpinned cohort assignment. What the recovered Cohort 3 donors had was two negative PCRs, clearance, or symptom resolution. CDR1 is SGHVS and CDR2 is FNYEAQ in the germline V gene. Trimming stripped 0 bases from V and 3 bases from J, with 23 bases between. The CDR3 consists of 20 residues. The specimen was PBMCs or T cells enriched from blood (not recorded which). This sequence joins TRBV7-6 and TRBJ2-2, with D perhaps TRBD1 (6 bases). This sequence was found in a man in his forties or fifties who had recovered from COVID-19. CDR3 DNA: TGTGCCAGCAGCTTAGCACGGGAAATCAAGGGGGTTTGGGACACCGGGGAGCTGTTTTTT. Protein: CASSLAREIKGVWDTGELFF.